Here is one TCR beta chain with its context. The V end was cut by 6 bases, the J end by 7 bases, with 10 bases between. The CDR3 sequence is 10 residues long. The germline V gene has CDR1 DFQATT and CDR2 SNEGSKA (reference sequence). The data derive from a study of blood T cell repertoires in COVID-19. Study-wide background: The samples span acute and convalescent COVID-19 from the United States, Italy and Spain. Sample material is recorded as cDNA or gDNA derived from T cells, B-cell-depleted T cells, or PBMCs.

In the authors' workflow: The authors estimated nucleated cell counts from reference gene primer amplification. The table came from immunoSEQ multiplex PCR; TCRdb's copy has only in-frame clones and leaves some out. The V and J calls and the clone size are those of that table, but D and trimming were determined from the DNA. This table has about 84,000 clones, 83% appearing once. The V gene is TRBV20-1, the J gene TRBJ2-7, with D maybe TRBD2 (5 bases). The sample taken for sequencing was peripheral blood. This TCR was sampled from an elderly woman with acute or convalescent COVID-19. In DNA form, the CDR3 reads TGCAGTGCCCGCGGGCCAGAGCAGTACTTC. It yields the protein CSARGPEQYF.